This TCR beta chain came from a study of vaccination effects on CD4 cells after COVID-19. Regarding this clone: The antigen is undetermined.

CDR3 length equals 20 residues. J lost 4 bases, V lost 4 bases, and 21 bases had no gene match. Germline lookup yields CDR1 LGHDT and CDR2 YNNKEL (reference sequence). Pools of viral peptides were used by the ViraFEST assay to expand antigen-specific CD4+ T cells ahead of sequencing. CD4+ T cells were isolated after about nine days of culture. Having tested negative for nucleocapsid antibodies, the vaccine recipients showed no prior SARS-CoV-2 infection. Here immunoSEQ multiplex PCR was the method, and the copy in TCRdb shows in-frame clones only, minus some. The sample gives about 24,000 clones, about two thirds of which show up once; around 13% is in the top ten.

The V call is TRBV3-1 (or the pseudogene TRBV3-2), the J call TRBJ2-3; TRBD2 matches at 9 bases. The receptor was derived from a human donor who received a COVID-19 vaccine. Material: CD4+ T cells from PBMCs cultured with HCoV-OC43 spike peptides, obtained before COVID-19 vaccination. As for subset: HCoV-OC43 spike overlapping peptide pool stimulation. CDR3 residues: CASSRNIKVGGREGPDTQYF. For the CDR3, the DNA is TGTGCCAGCAGCCGGAATATTAAAGTAGGAGGGCGGGAGGGCCCAGATACGCAGTATTTT.